The 9 T cell receptor beta chains given below trace back to one sample, sequenced in a study of T-cell reconstitution after alpha-beta-depleted transplantation in children. This sample's TCRbeta library carried unique molecular identifier barcodes. Each CDR3 protein is one row after TCRdb ran MiXCR on the PCR reads. The sample consists of fewer than 700,000 distinct CDR3 sequences, 10% to 15% of them appearing once. The input for sequencing was PBMCs, mostly from graft donor cells, taken 360 days after TCRalphabeta/CD19-depleted stem cell transplant. These receptors all stem from a male patient between 10 and 17 years old who had a stem cell transplant for acute myeloid leukemia, so the T cells may come from the graft donor.

The J gene is TRBJ2-1, the V gene TRBV20-1; TRBD2 might be the D (6 bases). The germline gives CDR1 DFQATT, CDR2 SNEGSKA (reference sequence). This CDR3 comprises 13 residues. Trimming removed 6 bases from V and 4 bases from J, with 13 bases in between. The CDR3 spells CSAEVAVYNEQFF. The CDR3 nucleotides read TGCAGTGCCGAGGTAGCGGTTTACAATGAGCAGTTCTTC.

V usage is TRBV6-5 and J usage is TRBJ2-1; 8 bases fit TRBD2. This CDR3 has 16 residues. Germline assignment: CDR1 MNHEY and CDR2 SVGAGI. J was trimmed by 5 bases and V by 0 bases; bases with no gene match: 6. CDR3 in amino acids: CASSYSPGLVNNEQFF. The CDR3, as DNA: TGTGCCAGCAGTTACTCCCCGGGACTAGTGAACAATGAGCAGTTCTTC.

The chain carries TRBV6-2 or TRBV6-3 and TRBJ2-5; no firm D call. The V end was cut by 6 bases, the J end by 2 bases, with 10 bases between. The CDR3 is 13 amino acids. CDR1 and CDR2 (germline): MNHEY, SVGEGT. The CDR3 loop is CASSLPPQETQYF. DNA for the CDR3: TGTGCCAGCAGCCTACCCCCACAAGAGACCCAGTACTTC.

This rearrangement joins TRBV18 to TRBJ1-1, with 7 positions matching TRBD1. Germline V gives CDR1 KGHSH, CDR2 LQKENI. Germline trimming cut 3 bases from V and 0 bases from J; bases unmatched to any gene: 10. The CDR3 has 17 residues. In nucleotides, the CDR3 is TGTGCCAGCTCACCCAAATTGGGACAGAAAATGAACACTGAAGCTTTCTTT. Protein sequence: CASSPKLGQKMNTEAFF.

The rearrangement links TRBV6-1 to TRBJ2-7; D gene ambiguous. V lost 2 bases and J lost 2, with 13 bases in between. The germline CDR1 and CDR2 sequences are MNHNS and SASEGT. The CDR3 sequence is 15 residues long. This CDR3 is CASSEFQSFTYEQYF. The CDR3 DNA follows: TGTGCCAGCAGTGAATTCCAGTCTTTCACCTACGAGCAGTACTTC.

This clonotype occurred a few times. The gene calls are TRBV12-3 or TRBV12-4 and TRBJ2-7, with 14 bases identical to TRBD2. The CDR3 loop spans 17 amino acids. The V and J ends lost 1 base and 3 bases, in that order; junction bases with no gene match: 5. The CDR3 spells CASSLDSGLAGVYEQYF. CDR3 bases: TGTGCCAGCAGTTTAGATTCGGGACTAGCGGGAGTCTACGAGCAGTACTTC.

This clonotype was found a few times. The chain recombines TRBV5-6 with TRBJ2-5, with 7 nucleotides matching TRBD1. CDR1 SGHDT and CDR2 YYEEEE come from the germline V gene. This CDR3 contains 15 residues. With V trimmed by 4 bases and J by 6 bases, 12 bases remained unmatched. The CDR3 nucleotides are TGTGCCAGCAGCGGCCGCTACAGGGGATGGCAGACCCAGTACTTC. Translation gives CASSGRYRGWQTQYF.

This clonotype was recorded a few times. V gene TRBV9 combines with J gene TRBJ1-1; D is perhaps TRBD1 (5 bases). V gave up 3 bases and J gave up 0 bases, with 18 bases separating them. The CDR3 runs 17 residues. Per germline, CDR1 SGDLS and CDR2 YYNGEE. The chain's CDR3 is CASSARRDFQMNTEAFF. As DNA, the CDR3 is TGTGCCAGCAGCGCGCGACGGGACTTTCAGATGAACACTGAAGCTTTCTTT.

This clonotype was counted only a few times. The rearrangement joins TRBV28 to TRBJ2-7; D gene ambiguous. Trimming took off 7 bases at V and 2 bases at J, with 15 bases between the two ends. The CDR3 runs to 14 residues. Germline lookup yields CDR1 MDHEN and CDR2 SYDVKM. Here the CDR3 reads CASTTLILAYEQYF. In DNA form, the CDR3 reads TGTGCCAGCACTACCCTAATCCTAGCCTACGAGCAGTACTTC.